The subject of this entry is one TCR beta chain. Here immunoSEQ multiplex PCR was the method, and the copy in TCRdb shows in-frame clones only, minus some. The table records 720,000 or so clones, 80% to 90% of them present only once. The CDR3 is made up of 13 amino acids. This sample is part of a study of shared T cell receptors in the human thymus. These data are also associated with another study on human thymus T cells. According to that study: Serving as donors were healthy Finnish infants, each of whom was having open corrective surgery for congenital heart defects. Resections from corrective heart surgery provided thymus tissue. Thymic and blood repertoires appeared to show biased V and J gene usage. Related research has reported that thymic repertoires overlap highly among unrelated individuals.

The chain uses TRBV5-3 and TRBJ2-5; a weak D match, TRBD1 (7 bases). The last part of the DNA fits TRBJ2-7 better; the J call may be wrong. TRBV5-3 is filed as an ORF, its function uncertain. The sequence derives from a girl under three years old with a congenital heart defect. The material sequenced was thymocytes. The CDR3 DNA reads as TGTGCCAGAAGCTCCAGGGGGGCCTACGAGCAGTACTTC. Protein: CARSSRGAYEQYF.